Listed below are T cell receptor beta chains from one sample, sequenced in a study of neurological immune-mediated disorders. TCRdb called the 5' RACE reads again in MiXCR, with one record for every CDR3 protein. The sample lists about 35,000 distinct CDR3 sequences; almost 7.5% were seen once. Sequencing was done on a sample of PBMCs. These receptors were obtained from a woman aged 40 to 49 in good health. The CDR3 runs from the conserved cysteine through the conserved F or W. The D gene is left open where the match is weak. Clone size is not always given. Where it is, it says once, few, many or a class for expanded clones.

v_call	j_call	d_call	clone_size	cdr3_aa	cdr3_nt
TRBV4-1	TRBJ1-4	TRBD1	many	CASSPQGASDEKLFF	TGCGCCAGCAGCCCGCAGGGGGCGAGCGATGAAAAACTGTTTTTT
TRBV27	TRBJ1-1	NA	many	CASRKPGPGPMNTEAFF	TGTGCCAGCAGGAAACCAGGACCGGGACCCATGAACACTGAAGCTTTCTTT
TRBV6-2/TRBV6-3	TRBJ2-5	NA	many	CASSYSGETQYF	TGTGCCAGCAGTTACTCCGGAGAGACCCAGTACTTC
TRBV7-2	TRBJ1-1	TRBD1	many	CASSLKMNRGPLNTEAFF	TGTGCCAGCAGCTTAAAAATGAACAGGGGGCCTTTGAACACTGAAGCTTTCTTT
TRBV5-1	TRBJ2-1	NA	many	CASSLESGYNNEQFF	TGCGCCAGCAGCTTGGAAAGCGGGTACAACAATGAGCAGTTCTTC
TRBV2	TRBJ1-4	NA	few	CASSEDPELYATNEKLFF	TGTGCCAGCAGTGAAGATCCGGAATTGTATGCAACTAATGAAAAACTGTTTTTT
TRBV20-1	TRBJ1-3	TRBD1	few	CSAHRGNGNTIYF	TGCAGTGCTCACAGGGGGAACGGAAACACCATATATTTT
TRBV20-1	TRBJ2-3	NA	many	CSAMRWGRGGTDTQYF	TGCAGTGCTATGAGGTGGGGCAGGGGAGGCACAGATACGCAGTATTTT
TRBV29-1	TRBJ1-1	NA	many	CSVNQRNTEAFF	TGCAGCGTCAACCAAAGGAACACTGAAGCTTTCTTT
TRBV5-6	TRBJ2-2	TRBD1	many	CASSQADRRTGELFF	TGTGCCAGCAGCCAAGCGGACAGGAGGACCGGGGAGCTGTTTTTT
TRBV10-3	TRBJ2-2	NA	many	CAIMAAGIQTGELFF	TGTGCCATCATGGCGGCGGGTATTCAGACCGGGGAGCTGTTTTTT
TRBV6-2/TRBV6-3	TRBJ1-1	NA	many	CASSFDGGNTEAFF	TGTGCCAGCAGTTTTGACGGGGGAAACACTGAAGCTTTCTTT
TRBV5-1	TRBJ1-6	NA	many	CASSSDLGGNNSPLHF	TGCGCCAGCAGCTCCGATCTTGGGGGAAATAATTCACCCCTCCACTTT
TRBV2	TRBJ2-1	TRBD2	many	CASQDFGGGGNEQFF	TGTGCCAGCCAGGATTTTGGTGGGGGGGGGAATGAGCAGTTCTTC
TRBV18	TRBJ1-6	NA	many	CASSPKGYSPLHF	TGTGCCAGCTCACCAAAAGGTTATTCACCCCTCCACTTT
TRBV20-1	TRBJ1-2	NA	many	CSALMGGRADGYTF	TGCAGTGCCTTGATGGGAGGGCGAGCAGATGGCTACACCTTC
TRBV5-1	TRBJ2-1	TRBD1	many	CASSTTGGNEQFF	TGCGCCAGCAGCACCACAGGGGGTAATGAGCAGTTCTTC
TRBV6-5	TRBJ1-1	NA	many	CASSFGGEGTEAFF	TGTGCCAGCAGTTTTGGCGGAGAAGGGACTGAAGCTTTCTTT
TRBV12-3/TRBV12-4	TRBJ2-3	NA	many	CASSFWLGKDTQYF	TGTGCCAGCAGTTTTTGGCTAGGAAAGGATACGCAGTATTTT
TRBV28	TRBJ2-7	TRBD2	NA	CASSTGGYEQYF	TGTGCCAGCAGTACGGGGGGGTACGAGCAGTACTTC
TRBV18	TRBJ2-7	TRBD2	NA	CASSPGLAEPYEQYF	TGTGCCAGCTCACCGGGACTAGCGGAGCCCTACGAGCAGTACTTC
TRBV7-6	TRBJ2-2	TRBD2	many	CAILAGGPGWDTGELFF	TGTGCCATACTAGCGGGAGGGCCAGGTTGGGACACCGGGGAGCTGTTTTTT
TRBV7-9	TRBJ2-1	NA	many	CASSQLFSYNEQFF	TGTGCCAGCAGCCAGCTGTTCTCCTACAATGAGCAGTTCTTC
TRBV10-3	TRBJ1-2	TRBD1	medium-sized	CAISPQGGNGYTF	TGTGCCATCTCCCCCCAAGGGGGCAATGGCTACACCTTC
TRBV2	TRBJ1-3	TRBD1	many	CASSENRGPGNTIYF	TGTGCCAGCAGTGAGAACAGGGGACCAGGAAACACCATATATTTT
TRBV3-1	TRBJ1-5	NA	many	CASSQEYPGGNQPQHF	TGTGCCAGCAGCCAAGAGTACCCTGGGGGAAATCAGCCCCAGCATTTT
TRBV7-2	TRBJ1-2	NA	many	CASSFTGMSGYTF	TGTGCCAGCAGCTTTACAGGGATGAGTGGCTACACCTTC
TRBV27	TRBJ2-7	TRBD2	many	CASSPLLAGLPREQYF	TGTGCCAGCAGTCCCTTACTAGCGGGGCTCCCTAGGGAGCAGTACTTC
TRBV5-1	TRBJ2-2	TRBD2	many	CASSLGTSWSGELFF	TGCGCCAGCAGCTTAGGGACTAGCTGGTCCGGGGAGCTGTTTTTT
TRBV12-3/TRBV12-4	TRBJ1-1	NA	many	CASSGYRTEAFF	TGTGCCAGCAGCGGATACAGGACTGAAGCTTTCTTT
TRBV9	TRBJ1-1	TRBD1	many	CASSVATGGTEAFF	TGTGCCAGCAGCGTAGCTACAGGGGGCACTGAAGCTTTCTTT
TRBV13	TRBJ2-3	TRBD2	many	CASTIVQLTSGTDTQYF	TGTGCCAGCACCATAGTACAACTGACTAGCGGCACAGATACGCAGTATTTT